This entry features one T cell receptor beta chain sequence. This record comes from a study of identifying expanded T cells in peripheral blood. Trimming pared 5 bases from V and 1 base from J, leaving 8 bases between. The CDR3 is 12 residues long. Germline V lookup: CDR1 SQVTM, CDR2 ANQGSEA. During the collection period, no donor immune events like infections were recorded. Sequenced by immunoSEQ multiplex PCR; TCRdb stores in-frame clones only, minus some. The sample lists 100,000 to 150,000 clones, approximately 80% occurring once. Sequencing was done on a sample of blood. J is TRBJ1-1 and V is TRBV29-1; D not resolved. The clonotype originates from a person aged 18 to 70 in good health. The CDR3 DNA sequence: TGCAGCGTTCATCGCTCGAACACTGAAGCTTTCTTT. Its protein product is CSVHRSNTEAFF.